These 28 T cell receptor beta chains were sequenced from one sample in a study of blood T cell repertoires in COVID-19. Measured with immunoSEQ multiplex PCR; TCRdb has only the in-frame clones, and not every one. This table holds about 120,000 clones, approximately 70% found once. Sequencing input: peripheral blood. Source of these receptors: a woman aged 55-69 years with acute or convalescent COVID-19.

This sequence joins TRBV7-2 and TRBJ2-3; 8 nucleotides align to TRBD2. Germline CDR1 SGHTA, CDR2 FQGNSA. This CDR3 has 15 residues. V trimming: 2 bases; J trimming: 5 bases; junction bases outside the gene matches: 6. CDR3 DNA: TGTGCCAGCAGCTTAATCGGGGGGGCGATAGATACGCAGTATTTT. This encodes CASSLIGGAIDTQYF.

The V and J genes are TRBV6-5 and TRBJ2-7; TRBD1 matches 8 bases. This CDR3 spans 14 amino acids. Germline CDR1 MNHEY, CDR2 SVGAGI. Trimming cost V 6 bases and J 2 bases; bases outside gene matches: 6. CDR3 residues: CASSRTGPTYEQYF. The CDR3 nucleotides read TGTGCCAGCAGCCGGACAGGGCCCACCTACGAGCAGTACTTC.

The chain links TRBV12-3 or TRBV12-4 to TRBJ1-1; TRBD1 is a possible D gene (5 bases). Deletions cut 6 bases from V and 0 bases from J, with 8 bases between. CDR3 length equals 13 residues. Written as DNA, the CDR3 is TGTGCCAGCAGCCTGACAGTGAACACTGAAGCTTTCTTT. This translates into CASSLTVNTEAFF.

The V call is TRBV5-6, the J call TRBJ1-5; D unclear. Germline CDR1 SGHDT, CDR2 YYEEEE. Deletions cut 7 bases from V and 13 bases from J, with 12 bases between. The CDR3 has 10 residues. For the CDR3, the DNA is TGTGCCAGCCTAACAGTTCCTCAGCATTTT. Residues: CASLTVPQHF.

V gene TRBV28 combines with J gene TRBJ1-1, with D possibly TRBD1 on 6 matching bases. Trimming removed 1 base at V and 4 bases at J, with 10 bases between. The CDR3 totals 14 residues. CDR1 is MDHEN and CDR2 is SYDVKM in the germline V gene. The CDR3 reads CASSLYRVSTEAFF. The CDR3 DNA follows: TGTGCCAGCAGTTTATACAGGGTGAGCACTGAAGCTTTCTTT.

This clone was seen only once. The V gene is TRBV11-2, the J gene TRBJ1-2, with D possibly matching TRBD1 (6 bases). CDR3 size: 15 residues. The germline V gene has CDR1 SGHAT and CDR2 FQNNGV. The germline V and J ends were trimmed by 5 bases and 1 base, with 14 bases remaining between them. CDR3 amino acids: CASSPSQGFNYGYTF. CDR3 nucleotide sequence: TGTGCCAGCAGCCCTTCACAGGGATTTAACTATGGCTACACCTTC.

The V gene is TRBV2, the J gene TRBJ2-1; D unclear. Germline V gene data show CDR1 as SNHLY and CDR2 as FYNNEI. Trimming removed 7 bases from V and 5 bases from J, with 18 bases in between. CDR3 length: 15 residues. CDR3 in DNA: TGTGCCAGCACTCTGGATGGTAACAGAAACAATGAGCAGTTCTTC. Protein sequence: CASTLDGNRNNEQFF. The whole variable domain, remainder taken from reference TRBV2 and TRBJ2-1, is EPEVTQTPSHQVTQMGQEVILRCVPISNHLYFYWYRQILGQKVEFLVSFYNNEISEKSEIFDDQFSVERPDGSNFTLKIRSTKLEDSAMYFCASTLDGNRNNEQFFGPGTRLTVL.

CDR3 DNA: TGTGCCAGCAGCGTAGACCAACAGCGGACCTACGAGCAGTACTTC. Its translation is CASSVDQQRTYEQYF. The chain carries TRBV7-2 and TRBJ2-7; D perhaps matches TRBD2 (5 bases). With 5 bases removed from V and 2 bases from J, the gap between germline ends came to 16 bases. The CDR3 is 15 residues long. Germline loops: CDR1 SGHTA, CDR2 FQGNSA.

This chain links TRBV7-2 with TRBJ2-2; the match to TRBD2 covers 14 bases. The CDR3 runs 16 residues. With 6 bases clipped from V and 8 bases from J, the junction kept 8 bases outside the gene matches. Germline CDR1 reads SGHTA; CDR2 reads FQGNSA. The CDR3: CASRKGTSGGVGELFF. CDR3 DNA sequence: TGTGCCAGCAGAAAGGGGACTAGCGGGGGCGTTGGGGAGCTGTTTTTT.

The V and J genes are TRBV19 and TRBJ1-1; TRBD1 matches 7 bases. The ends lost 11 bases at V and 1 base at J; junction bases unmatched: 10. From germline, CDR1 is LNHDA and CDR2 SQIVND (reference sequence). There are 14 residues in the CDR3. The CDR3 spells CALVPDRKNTEAFF. Here the CDR3 DNA reads TGTGCCCTCGTTCCGGACAGGAAGAACACTGAAGCTTTCTTT.

This clone was found a few times. The rearrangement joins TRBV2 to TRBJ1-6; D might be TRBD1 (5 bases). CDR3 length equals 13 residues. The V gene lost 4 bases and the J gene lost 8 bases, with 9 bases spanning the gap. Germline CDR1 reads SNHLY; CDR2 reads FYNNEI. The CDR3 DNA sequence: TGTGCCAGCAGTGGACAGAATTATTCACCCCTCCACTTT. It encodes CASSGQNYSPLHF.

This clone showed up just a few times. V is TRBV12-3 or TRBV12-4 and J is TRBJ2-2, with D possibly TRBD2 on 5 matching bases. The CDR3 sequence is 13 residues long. Trimming cost V 8 bases and J 3 bases, with 10 bases left between them. This CDR3 reads CASGMRDTGELFF. CDR3 sequence (DNA): TGTGCCAGCGGCATGCGGGACACCGGGGAGCTGTTTTTT.

This chain connects TRBV6-4 to TRBJ2-3, with TRBD2 matching over 12 bases. The V and J ends lost 7 bases and 1 base, in that order; junction bases with no gene match: 9. CDR1 is MRHNA and CDR2 is SNTAGT in the germline V gene. This CDR3 region has 17 residues. Here the CDR3 reads CASTQRLAGVGTDTQYF. DNA of the CDR3: TGTGCCAGCACACAGCGACTAGCGGGGGTCGGCACAGATACGCAGTATTTT.

This clone showed up just a few times. The genes are TRBV11-1 and TRBJ1-6, with unresolved D. Germline lookup yields CDR1 SGHAT and CDR2 FQDESV (reference sequence). V lost 8 bases to trimming and J lost 10 bases, with 15 bases between them. The CDR3 consists of 13 residues. Written as DNA, the CDR3 is TGTGCCAGCGGGGTCGGGAGGGTCTCACCCCTCCACTTT. It specifies CASGVGRVSPLHF.

The count of this clone is one. The chain uses TRBV3-1 (or the pseudogene TRBV3-2) and TRBJ1-5; possibly TRBD1 for D (5 bases). CDR1 and CDR2 (germline): LGHDT, YNNKEL (reference sequence). The CDR3 loop spans 16 amino acids. Trimming removed 0 bases at V and 4 bases at J, with 13 bases between. CDR3 residues: CASSQDGGVGNQPQHF. CDR3 DNA: TGTGCCAGCAGCCAAGATGGAGGGGTCGGGAATCAGCCCCAGCATTTT.

A few counts support this clone. The chain employs TRBV28 and TRBJ1-3; D is unresolved. V lost 5 bases, J lost 3 bases, and 14 bases lay in between. Germline lookup yields CDR1 MDHEN and CDR2 SYDVKM. The CDR3 sequence is 15 residues long. CDR3 amino acids: CASSESVFGGNTIYF. CDR3 nucleotides: TGTGCCAGCAGTGAATCGGTTTTTGGTGGAAACACCATATATTTT.

V gene TRBV10-3 combines with J gene TRBJ2-5; 7 bases are shared with TRBD1. The CDR3 is 16 amino acids. The V gene end was trimmed by 2 bases and the J gene end by 5 bases; junction bases not matched to a gene: 11. Germline V gene sequence: CDR1 ENHRY, CDR2 SYGVKD. The CDR3 is CAISEARTGNAETQYF. For the CDR3, the DNA is TGTGCCATCAGTGAGGCTAGGACAGGCAATGCGGAGACCCAGTACTTC.

The V gene is TRBV18, the J gene TRBJ1-5; unclear D gene. The CDR3 loop spans 13 amino acids. The germline CDR1 and CDR2 sequences are KGHSH and LQKENI. Trimming cost V 2 bases and J 4 bases, with 6 bases left between them. CDR3 protein: CASSPSQNQPQHF. CDR3 DNA sequence: TGTGCCAGCTCACCATCCCAAAATCAGCCCCAGCATTTT. Supplemented by reference TRBV18 and TRBJ1-5, the full variable domain reads NAGVMQNPRHLVRRRGQEARLRCSPMKGHSHVYWYRQLPEEGLKFMVYLQKENIIDESGMPKERFSAEFPKEGPSILRIQQVVRGDSAAYFCASSPSQNQPQHFGDGTRLSIL.

V is TRBV15 and J is TRBJ1-2, with 7 bases fitting TRBD1. Germline CDR1 LNHNV, CDR2 YYDKDF (reference sequence). Trimming at V came to 3 bases and at J to 4 bases, leaving 5 bases not matched to a gene. The length of the CDR3 is 14 residues. The DNA of the CDR3 is TGTGCCACCAGCAGGGAGGCAGGGGGCTATGGCTACACCTTC. It codes for CATSREAGGYGYTF.

V gene TRBV5-6 combines with J gene TRBJ1-2; D unclear. From germline, CDR1 is SGHDT and CDR2 YYEEEE. This CDR3 is 14 amino acids long. V dropped 0 bases and J dropped 0 bases, with 6 bases sitting between them. CDR3 sequence: CASSLGRTNYGYTF. The CDR3 DNA reads TGTGCCAGCAGCTTGGGCAGGACTAACTATGGCTACACCTTC.

Many counts were recorded for this clone. The rearrangement links TRBV7-9 to TRBJ1-1; D uncertain. V lost 0 bases and J lost 7, with 9 bases in between. The CDR3 covers 13 residues. Per the germline V gene, CDR1 is SEHNR and CDR2 is FQNEAQ (reference sequence). As DNA, the CDR3 is TGTGCCAGCAGCTTAGCGCGGGGAGGTGAAGCTTTCTTT. It is translated as CASSLARGGEAFF.

This clone was recorded only once. The genes are TRBV18 and TRBJ2-7; TRBD1 matches at 7 bases. The V segment lost 1 base and the J segment 3 bases; nucleotides outside the gene matches: 3. The CDR3 contains 14 residues. Germline V gives CDR1 KGHSH, CDR2 LQKENI. In nucleotides, the CDR3 is TGTGCCAGCTCACCACAGGGGGCCGGCTACGAGCAGTACTTC. Its protein is CASSPQGAGYEQYF.

This clone has just a few counts. This chain joins TRBV9 and TRBJ1-3, with D uncertain. Trimming left V 0 bases short and J 0 bases short, with 7 bases between. The CDR3 has 15 residues. Germline lookup yields CDR1 SGDLS and CDR2 YYNGEE. In DNA, the CDR3 is TGTGCCAGCAGCGTAGCCAGATACTCTGGAAACACCATATATTTT. Translated, it gives CASSVARYSGNTIYF.

The J gene is TRBJ1-3, the V gene TRBV6-5; D is perhaps TRBD1 (6 bases). This CDR3 has 15 amino acids. Germline lookup yields CDR1 MNHEY and CDR2 SVGAGI. Trimming removed 6 bases at V and 0 bases at J, with 12 bases between. The CDR3: CASRGTSISGNTIYF. In nucleotides, the CDR3 is TGTGCCAGCAGAGGGACATCGATCTCTGGAAACACCATATATTTT.

The gene calls are TRBV6-5 and TRBJ1-3, with D possibly matching TRBD1 (5 bases). The ends were cut back, 4 bases at V and 5 bases at J, with 9 bases in the middle. Germline-derived CDR1 and CDR2 are MNHEY and SVGAGI. The CDR3 is 13 residues long. The CDR3 DNA is TGTGCCAGCAGTTTGACAGCACGAAACACCATATATTTT. This gives the protein CASSLTARNTIYF.

This chain uses TRBV5-1 with TRBJ1-4; D is unclear. Germline V gene data show CDR1 as SGHRS and CDR2 as YFSETQ. This CDR3 contains 14 residues. The germline V and J ends were trimmed by 4 bases and 5 bases, with 12 bases remaining between them. DNA of the CDR3: TGCGCCAGCAGCGCCGGGATGGGGAATGAAAAACTGTTTTTT. This codes for CASSAGMGNEKLFF. Full variable domain (missing parts from reference TRBV5-1 and TRBJ1-4): KAGVTQTPRYLIKTRGQQVTLSCSPISGHRSVSWYQQTPGQGLQFLFEYFSETQRNKGNFPGRFSGRQFSNSRSEMNVSTLELGDSALYLCASSAGMGNEKLFFGSGTQLSVL.

J is TRBJ1-6 and V is TRBV27; a possible D gene is TRBD1 (5 bases). The CDR3 extends over 16 amino acids. Germline CDR1 MNHEY, CDR2 SMNVEV (reference sequence). V was trimmed by 5 bases and J by 6 bases, leaving 17 bases between them. Here the CDR3 DNA reads TGTGCCAGCAGTCAAGGGGTCTACTGGGGTAATTCACCCCTCCACTTT. Protein sequence: CASSQGVYWGNSPLHF.

This clone has only a few counts. This chain uses TRBV7-3 with TRBJ2-2; 14 positions match TRBD2. Germline V lookup: CDR1 SGHTA, CDR2 FQGTGA. V lost 5 bases to trimming and J lost 7 bases; unmatched junction nucleotides: 3. This CDR3 is built from 15 residues. CDR3 amino acids: CASSLGLAGDGELFF. The CDR3 DNA sequence: TGTGCCAGCAGCCTGGGACTAGCGGGGGACGGGGAGCTGTTTTTT.